These 15 T cell receptor beta chains originate from one sample sequenced in a study of T-cell memory formation after mild COVID-19. MiXCR, applied by TCRdb to the 5' RACE reads, yields one record per CDR3 protein. Among tens of thousands of distinct CDR3 sequences, 20% to 25% were seen once, and the ten largest hold roughly 39%. The specimen was PBMCs or a T cell subset sorted from them (not recorded which). The receptor set was obtained from a man aged 18-30 years who had mild COVID-19 (a few samples of this study predate the infection). Cell type and time point are not known.

This clonotype was detected only a few times. The chain employs TRBV6-6 and TRBJ2-2; 7 bases agree with TRBD2. Germline V lookup: CDR1 MNHNY, CDR2 SVGAGI (reference sequence). This CDR3 region has 16 residues. Germline trimming cut 2 bases from V and 2 bases from J; bases unmatched to any gene: 5. CDR3 region: CASSYRLAENTGELFF. The CDR3 DNA reads TGTGCCAGCAGTTACCGCCTAGCGGAAAACACCGGGGAGCTGTTTTTT.

The table lists this clonotype with a few counts. The chain links TRBV7-9 to TRBJ2-7; 7 bases fit TRBD2. Unmatched junction bases numbered 8, after V lost 4 bases and J lost 5 bases. The germline V gene encodes CDR1 SEHNR and CDR2 FQNEAQ (reference sequence). This CDR3 is built from 14 residues. CDR3: CASSSRRGVDEQYF. CDR3 sequence (DNA): TGTGCCAGCAGCTCCCGCCGGGGGGTCGACGAGCAGTACTTC. Combining the CDR3 with reference TRBV7-9 and TRBJ2-7 gives the whole variable domain DTGVSQNPRHKITKRGQNVTFRCDPISEHNRLYWYRQTLGQGPEFLTYFQNEAQLEKSRLLSDRFSAERPKGSFSTLEIQRTEQGDSAMYLCASSSRRGVDEQYFGPGTRLTVT.

This chain uses TRBV15 with TRBJ2-1; TRBD2 matches 8 bases. The V gene end was trimmed by 5 bases and the J gene end by 8 bases; junction bases not matched to a gene: 20. The CDR3 extends over 18 amino acids. CDR1 is LNHNV and CDR2 is YYDKDF in the germline V gene (reference sequence). The DNA for the CDR3 is TGTGCCACCAGCCCTGAAGCGTTCGGGGGGGGCACTAGGGATGAGCAGTTCTTC. It codes for CATSPEAFGGGTRDEQFF.

CDR3 in DNA: TGCGCCAGCAGTTACACCCAGGGGGCGGGGTACGAGCAGTACTTC. It yields the protein CASSYTQGAGYEQYF. This chain uses TRBV4-3 with TRBJ2-7, with TRBD1 identical over 8 bases. The germline gives CDR1 LGHNA, CDR2 YSLEER. The V gene end was trimmed by 6 bases and the J gene end by 4 bases; junction bases not matched to a gene: 11. This CDR3 has 15 amino acids.

In this sample, this clonotype turned up many times. The V call is TRBV5-1, the J call TRBJ2-3, with D possibly TRBD2 on 5 matching bases. The germline V gene encodes CDR1 SGHRS and CDR2 YFSETQ. Trimming cost V 4 bases and J 2 bases, with 11 bases left between them. CDR3 size: 14 residues. The CDR3 nucleotides are TGCGCCAGCAGCAGCGGACGATACACAGATACGCAGTATTTT. This sequence encodes CASSSGRYTDTQYF.

This clonotype was detected only a few times. The chain uses TRBV5-1 and TRBJ2-6, with D unresolved. In germline, CDR1 is SGHRS, CDR2 YFSETQ. V lost 7 bases and J lost 0, with 5 bases in between. This CDR3 is 13 amino acids long. The CDR3 DNA reads TGCGCCAGCGGGCTCTCTGGGGCCAACGTCCTGACTTTC. Its protein is CASGLSGANVLTF. The complete variable domain, with remaining parts taken from reference TRBV5-1 and TRBJ2-6, reads KAGVTQTPRYLIKTRGQQVTLSCSPISGHRSVSWYQQTPGQGLQFLFEYFSETQRNKGNFPGRFSGRQFSNSRSEMNVSTLELGDSALYLCASGLSGANVLTFGAGSRLTVL.

The chain has TRBV7-3 and TRBJ2-3; possible D gene TRBD2, 7 bases. Germline CDR1 reads SGHTA; CDR2 reads FQGTGA. The CDR3 has 15 amino acids. V was trimmed by 5 bases and J by 3 bases, leaving 15 bases between them. CDR3 in DNA: TGTGCCAGCAGCCCCTTCGGGGGGCATACAGATACGCAGTATTTT. This gives the protein CASSPFGGHTDTQYF.

The V call is TRBV4-2, the J call TRBJ1-1; maybe TRBD1 (6 bases). The length of the CDR3 is 15 residues. CDR1 and CDR2 (germline): LGHNA, YNFKEQ. The ends were cut back, 1 base at V and 4 bases at J, with 13 bases in the middle. The CDR3 nucleotides are TGTGCCAGCAGCCAAGTACTACAGGGACTCACTGAAGCTTTCTTT. Translated: CASSQVLQGLTEAFF.

The J gene is TRBJ2-5, the V gene TRBV4-2, with D uncertain. CDR3 length: 14 amino acids. Deletions cut 1 base from V and 0 bases from J, with 6 bases between. Germline CDR1 reads LGHNA; CDR2 reads YNFKEQ. The CDR3 loop reads CASSQVRYQETQYF. The CDR3 nucleotides are TGTGCCAGCAGCCAAGTCCGGTACCAAGAGACCCAGTACTTC.

This clonotype has at least ten counts. This chain uses TRBV7-2 with TRBJ2-3; D is unclear. Per the germline V gene, CDR1 is SGHTA and CDR2 is FQGNSA. This CDR3 has 13 residues. Trimming cost V 1 base and J 6 bases, with 8 bases left between them. The CDR3 loop reads CASSLVAWDTQYF. Written as DNA, the CDR3 is TGTGCCAGCAGCTTAGTAGCTTGGGATACGCAGTATTTT.

The J gene is TRBJ1-2, the V gene TRBV11-2, with 9 bases matching TRBD1. V lost 4 bases to trimming and J lost 12 bases; unmatched junction nucleotides: 15. The CDR3 spans 15 residues. CDR1 is SGHAT and CDR2 is FQNNGV in the germline V gene. CDR3 bases: TGTGCCAGCAGCTCCCGGGACAGGGACCCTCTTTTTCACACCTTC. Its translation is CASSSRDRDPLFHTF.

V usage is TRBV24-1 and J usage is TRBJ1-5, with D possibly being TRBD1 (5 bases). There are 14 residues in the CDR3. The germline V gene encodes CDR1 KGHDR and CDR2 SFDVKD. Trimming cost V 6 bases and J 4 bases, with 12 bases left between them. CDR3 coding DNA: TGTGCCACCAGTCTTGCCGGGGGAAATCAGCCCCAGCATTTT. Amino acid sequence: CATSLAGGNQPQHF.

This clonotype was detected only a few times. The chain uses TRBV29-1 and TRBJ2-1; D is possibly TRBD1 (6 bases). Germline-derived CDR1 and CDR2 are SQVTM and ANQGSEA. Deletions cut 0 bases from V and 8 bases from J, with 23 bases between. This CDR3 region has 17 residues. The chain's CDR3 is CSVEEAQGKGDGHEQFF. As DNA, the CDR3 is TGCAGCGTTGAAGAAGCGCAGGGGAAGGGGGATGGGCATGAGCAGTTCTTC.

The CDR3 spells CASSRSGYNTGELFF. In nucleotides, the CDR3 is TGTGCCAGCAGTCGTAGCGGGTACAACACCGGGGAGCTGTTTTTT. This sequence joins TRBV28 and TRBJ2-2; 7 bases are a match to TRBD2. V gave up 5 bases and J gave up 2 bases; unmatched junction bases: 5. There are 15 residues in the CDR3. In germline, CDR1 is MDHEN, CDR2 SYDVKM.

The CDR3 protein is CASSFGGYYEQYF. The CDR3 region has the DNA TGTGCCAGCAGCTTCGGGGGCTACTACGAGCAGTACTTC. This sequence joins TRBV7-2 and TRBJ2-7; possibly TRBD1 or TRBD2 for D (6 bases each). V gave up 3 bases and J gave up 3 bases, with 9 bases separating them. The length of the CDR3 is 13 residues. From germline, CDR1 is SGHTA and CDR2 FQGNSA. The full variable domain, its missing parts supplied by reference TRBV7-2 and TRBJ2-7, is GAGVSQSPSNKVTEKGKDVELRCDPISGHTALYWYRQSLGQGLEFLIYFQGNSAPDKSGLPSDRFSAERTGGSVSTLTIQRTQQEDSAVYLCASSFGGYYEQYFGPGTRLTVT.